Here is one T cell receptor beta chain with its context. The antigen is not known. Amplification used 60 Vbeta primers and 13 Jbeta primers. Only in-frame clones appear in the TCRdb table, and some are missing; sequencing was by immunoSEQ multiplex PCR. The data hold approximately 170,000 clones, with roughly 79% observed a single time. The sample belongs to a study of cytomegalovirus exposure and HLA in healthy donors. Points from the study as a whole: Clonal expansion was found to be greater in HLA-associated TCR beta chains than in equally common others in a later analysis. CMV serostatus was the only recorded immune exposure for donors. What was likely a sequencing artifact was a cluster of highly shared sequence variants.

The TCR was taken from a man aged 35 to 55 in good health and CMV-seronegative. The specimen sequenced was PBMCs.

The CDR3 DNA reads as TGTGCCAGCAGCTTGTCCGGGGGGGACACCGGGGAGCTGTTTTTT. This sequence encodes CASSLSGGDTGELFF. The chain uses TRBV7-3 and TRBJ2-2, with TRBD2 matching 8 bases. This CDR3 is built from 15 residues. Germline CDR1 and CDR2: SGHTA and FQGTGA. Trimming took 3 bases from V and 3 from J; bases not matched to a gene: 3. Full variable domain (remainder filled in from reference TRBV7-3 and TRBJ2-2): GAGVSQTPSNKVTEKGKYVELRCDPISGHTALYWYRQSLGQGPEFLIYFQGTGAADDSGLPNDRFFAVRPEGSVSTLKIQRTERGDSAVYLCASSLSGGDTGELFFGEGSRLTVL.